This paragraph covers one T cell receptor beta chain sequence. This specimen belongs to a study of T cell clones after liver transplantation. Study overall: TCRbeta sequencing after a pre-transplant mixed lymphocyte reaction identified graft-donor-reactive clones, later tracked in post-transplant blood.

V dropped 7 bases and J dropped 7 bases, with 20 bases sitting between them. This CDR3 has 15 residues. Germline V gene sequence: CDR1 SGHAT, CDR2 FQNNGV. Profiled with immunoSEQ multiplex PCR; TCRdb holds only in-frame clones, not every one. The sample lists 50,000 to 60,000 clones, 60% to 80% occurring once. This material consisted of CD4+ T cells from blood, taken at the 22-month timepoint. This sequence joins TRBV11-2 and TRBJ2-1; TRBD2 might be the D (7 bases). This sequence was found in a human patient who received a liver transplant. The graft donor may have given rise to some T cells. CDR3: CASTPFGGGRNEQFF. CDR3 nucleotides: TGTGCCAGCACCCCATTTGGGGGGGGCAGGAATGAGCAGTTCTTC.